These 29 T cell receptor beta chains originate from one sample sequenced in a study of beta chain features in type 1 diabetes. Study-wide results and limits: TCRB CDR3s were moderately but significantly shorter in Type 1 diabetes patients in all four CD4+ subsets.

Their antigens remain unidentified. The isolated RNA, all of it, was reverse transcribed, so expressed TCRB transcripts were what got sequenced. Profiled with immunoSEQ multiplex PCR; TCRdb holds only in-frame clones, not every one. The table lists 600,000 to 700,000 clones, around 11% of them singletons, with 0.095% to 0.15% in the top ten. The sample comprised naive CD4+ T cells from blood. The receptor set was obtained from a man younger than 40 with type 1 diabetes.

The chain uses TRBV27 and TRBJ2-5; D possibly corresponds to TRBD2 (6 bases). The germline V and J ends were trimmed by 5 bases and 7 bases, with 14 bases remaining between them. Germline loops: CDR1 MNHEY, CDR2 SMNVEV (reference sequence). This CDR3 is 13 amino acids long. The CDR3 sequence: CASSPRGRRTQYF. CDR3 coding DNA: TGTGCCAGCAGTCCGCGGGGCCGGAGGACCCAGTACTTC.

This clone was observed a few times. V and J are TRBV7-2 and TRBJ2-5; maybe TRBD1 (6 bases). The V end was cut by 5 bases, the J end by 2 bases, with 15 bases between. There are 15 residues in the CDR3. Germline loops: CDR1 SGHTA, CDR2 FQGNSA. DNA of the CDR3: TGTGCCAGCAGCCCTACCAGGGACACACAAGAGACCCAGTACTTC. Translating gives CASSPTRDTQETQYF. Full variable domain (missing parts from reference TRBV7-2 and TRBJ2-5): GAGVSQSPSNKVTEKGKDVELRCDPISGHTALYWYRQSLGQGLEFLIYFQGNSAPDKSGLPSDRFSAERTGGSVSTLTIQRTQQEDSAVYLCASSPTRDTQETQYFGPGTRLLVL.

Only a few counts were recorded for this clone. The V gene is TRBV7-8, the J gene TRBJ1-2; a possible D gene is TRBD1 (5 bases). The CDR3 covers 13 residues. Germline-derived CDR1 and CDR2 are SGHVS and FQNEAQ. Trimming took off 0 bases at V and 8 bases at J, with 10 bases between the two ends. The CDR3 region has the DNA TGTGCCAGCAGCTTAGCGCGGGGGAACGGCTACACCTTC. It codes for CASSLARGNGYTF.

The rearrangement uses TRBV5-1 and TRBJ2-6; 9 bases fit TRBD1. This CDR3 spans 16 amino acids. CDR1 SGHRS and CDR2 YFSETQ come from the germline V gene. Trimming at V came to 3 bases and at J to 0 bases, leaving 1 base not matched to a gene. The CDR3 reads CASSSTGGSGANVLTF. The CDR3 region has the DNA TGCGCCAGCAGCTCGACAGGGGGCTCTGGGGCCAACGTCCTGACTTTC.

This clone was counted a few times. This CDR3 reads CASRSGTGIYEQFF. The DNA for the CDR3 is TGTGCCAGCAGGTCCGGGACAGGGATTTATGAGCAGTTCTTC. J is TRBJ2-1 and V is TRBV6-1; 9 nucleotides line up with TRBD1. With 6 bases clipped from V and 8 bases from J, the junction kept 8 bases outside the gene matches. This CDR3 has 14 residues. Germline CDR1 is MNHNS and CDR2 is SASEGT.

A few counts support this clone. The J gene is TRBJ2-1, the V gene TRBV2; TRBD2 agrees at 8 bases. CDR3 length: 17 residues. The germline CDR1 and CDR2 sequences are SNHLY and FYNNEI. Unmatched junction bases numbered 16, after V lost 5 bases and J lost 7 bases. Here the CDR3 reads CASSFSTGGAGENEQFF. The DNA for the CDR3 is TGTGCCAGCAGTTTCAGTACGGGGGGGGCCGGAGAAAATGAGCAGTTCTTC.

The V call is TRBV7-2, the J call TRBJ1-4; D call uncertain. Trimming pared 3 bases from V and 15 bases from J, leaving 14 bases between. CDR3 size: 12 residues. The germline CDR1 and CDR2 sequences are SGHTA and FQGNSA. The CDR3 DNA follows: TGTGCCAGCAGCTTTCTCGTCGGCGGATTGTTTTTT. Residues: CASSFLVGGLFF. Full variable domain (remainder filled in from reference TRBV7-2 and TRBJ1-4): GAGVSQSPSNKVTEKGKDVELRCDPISGHTALYWYRQSLGQGLEFLIYFQGNSAPDKSGLPSDRFSAERTGGSVSTLTIQRTQQEDSAVYLCASSFLVGGLFFGSGTQLSVL.

The chain employs TRBV19 and TRBJ1-2; D is unresolved. V lost 3 bases to trimming and J lost 6 bases, with 11 bases between them. There are 13 residues in the CDR3. The V gene's germline CDR1 is LNHDA and CDR2 SQIVND (reference sequence). CDR3 region: CASSIRRGDGYTF. CDR3 DNA: TGTGCCAGTAGTATCCGCCGTGGCGATGGCTACACCTTC.

The chain has TRBV6-5 and TRBJ2-7; tentative D call: TRBD2 (5 bases). CDR1 and CDR2 (germline): MNHEY, SVGAGI. V was trimmed by 6 bases and J by 3 bases, leaving 12 bases between them. There are 13 residues in the CDR3. CDR3 nucleotides: TGTGCCAGCAGCTTCTCGGCGGGCTACGAGCAGTACTTC. This sequence encodes CASSFSAGYEQYF.

The V gene is TRBV30, the J gene TRBJ2-3; no clear D. V lost 5 bases and J lost 2, with 17 bases in between. Germline assignment: CDR1 GTSNPN and CDR2 SVGIG (reference sequence). This CDR3 is built from 15 residues. CDR3 region: CAWGRQATPTDTQYF. The CDR3 nucleotides read TGTGCCTGGGGGCGGCAGGCGACTCCCACAGATACGCAGTATTTT. Combining the CDR3 with reference TRBV30 and TRBJ2-3 gives the whole variable domain SQTIHQWPATLVQPVGSPLSLECTVEGTSNPNLYWYRQAAGRGLQLLFYSVGIGQISSEVPQNLSASRPQDRQFILSSKKLLLSDSGFYLCAWGRQATPTDTQYFGPGTRLTVL.

This clone has more than one count but fewer than ten. The chain joins TRBV2 to TRBJ1-6; no firm D call. CDR1 and CDR2 (germline): SNHLY, FYNNEI. This CDR3 is 12 amino acids long. V was clipped by 6 bases and J by 7 bases, with 7 bases between them. In nucleotides, the CDR3 is TGTGCCAGCAGGACGGAAAATTCACCCCTCCACTTT. Amino acids: CASRTENSPLHF.

V is TRBV28 and J is TRBJ1-2; tentative D call: TRBD1 (5 bases). With 6 bases removed from V and 4 bases from J, the gap between germline ends came to 15 bases. The germline V gene encodes CDR1 MDHEN and CDR2 SYDVKM. CDR3 length: 14 residues. Here the CDR3 reads CASSPGLRGYGYTF. Written as DNA, the CDR3 is TGTGCCAGCAGCCCGGGACTCCGGGGCTATGGCTACACCTTC.

CDR3 region: CASSRGRVYNEKLFF. CDR3 in DNA: TGTGCCAGCAGTAGGGGCAGGGTCTACAATGAAAAACTGTTTTTT. V usage is TRBV2 and J usage is TRBJ1-4, with D tentatively TRBD1 (5 bases). The V gene lost 5 bases and the J gene lost 5 bases, with 15 bases spanning the gap. The germline gives CDR1 SNHLY, CDR2 FYNNEI. The CDR3 loop spans 15 amino acids.

This clone came up a few times. The CDR3 DNA reads TGTGCCAGCAGCCCATGGGGTAGAGCTAATGAAAAACTGTTTTTT. Its translation: CASSPWGRANEKLFF. This chain uses TRBV5-6 with TRBJ1-4, with no clear D. Per the germline V gene, CDR1 is SGHDT and CDR2 is YYEEEE. The CDR3 sequence is 15 residues long. V lost 4 bases to trimming and J lost 3 bases, with 13 bases between them. Based on the CDR3 plus reference TRBV5-6 and TRBJ1-4, the full variable domain is DAGVTQSPTHLIKTRGQQVTLRCSPKSGHDTVSWYQQALGQGPQFIFQYYEEEERQRGNFPDRFSGHQFPNYSSELNVNALLLGDSALYLCASSPWGRANEKLFFGSGTQLSVL.

The chain links TRBV5-1 to TRBJ2-1; D unresolved. CDR1 SGHRS and CDR2 YFSETQ come from the germline V gene. V lost 4 bases and J 6 bases, leaving 8 bases between the germline ends. The CDR3 sequence is 12 residues long. The CDR3 here is CASSKDFNEQFF. CDR3 sequence (DNA): TGCGCCAGCAGCAAAGACTTCAATGAGCAGTTCTTC.

The J gene is TRBJ1-2, the V gene TRBV4-3; D is unclear. Trimming removed 2 bases at V and 8 bases at J, with 21 bases between. Per germline, CDR1 LGHNA and CDR2 YSLEER. The CDR3 contains 16 residues. The CDR3, as DNA: TGCGCCAGCAGCCAAACTCGGACGGATTCCCATCTCGGCTACACCTTC. Its protein product is CASSQTRTDSHLGYTF.

This chain links TRBV5-1 with TRBJ1-4; 7 bases line up with TRBD1. V was pared by 4 bases and J by 2 bases, with 8 bases of the junction left unmatched. The CDR3 spans 16 residues. The germline V gene has CDR1 SGHRS and CDR2 YFSETQ. CDR3 sequence: CASSTDRDRTNEKLFF. The CDR3 DNA is TGCGCCAGCAGCACCGACAGGGACCGGACTAATGAAAAACTGTTTTTT.

The V gene is TRBV10-3, the J gene TRBJ2-7; no definite D call. The ends were cut back, 2 bases at V and 0 bases at J, with 8 bases in the middle. Germline V CDR1 and CDR2: ENHRY, SYGVKD. CDR3 length: 14 amino acids. The CDR3 reads CAISENIDSYEQYF. In nucleotides, the CDR3 is TGTGCCATCAGTGAGAATATAGACTCCTACGAGCAGTACTTC.

This clone appeared a few times. The CDR3 sequence: CAATGRGYGVSGANVLTF. The CDR3 nucleotides are TGTGCGGCGACAGGGCGTGGGTATGGGGTCTCTGGGGCCAACGTCCTGACTTTC. The rearrangement links TRBV5-4 to TRBJ2-6; TRBD1 aligns across 7 bases. The germline gives CDR1 SGHNT, CDR2 YYREEE (reference sequence). The CDR3 contains 18 residues.

In this sample, this clone turned up a few times. This chain joins TRBV29-1 and TRBJ2-3; TRBD2 might be the D (7 bases). This CDR3 comprises 15 residues. Germline V gene sequence: CDR1 SQVTM, CDR2 ANQGSEA. The V gene lost 2 bases and the J gene lost 0 bases, with 12 bases spanning the gap. The CDR3 here is CSVERGGLSTDTQYF. The DNA for the CDR3 is TGCAGCGTTGAACGCGGGGGCCTAAGCACAGATACGCAGTATTTT.

The genes are TRBV7-2 and TRBJ2-3, with 8 bases identical to TRBD2. The V gene end was trimmed by 0 bases and the J gene end by 0 bases; junction bases not matched to a gene: 11. Germline loops: CDR1 SGHTA, CDR2 FQGNSA. The CDR3 has 19 residues. CDR3 nucleotide sequence: TGTGCCAGCAGCTTAGCGCTCTCTAGCGGGCGAACTAGCACAGATACGCAGTATTTT. Protein: CASSLALSSGRTSTDTQYF.

The rearrangement joins TRBV7-2 to TRBJ2-7; 7 nucleotides line up with TRBD1. After removal of 3 bases from V and 4 bases from J, the junction contained 6 bases not matched to a gene. Germline V CDR1 and CDR2: SGHTA, FQGNSA. The CDR3 length is 14 residues. The CDR3 region is CASSFGQVAYEQYF. The CDR3 DNA reads TGTGCCAGCAGCTTTGGACAGGTGGCGTACGAGCAGTACTTC.

The chain joins TRBV18 to TRBJ2-5; D remains ambiguous. Between the trimmed V and J ends, which lost 2 bases and 4 bases, there was a span of 11 bases. The CDR3 loop spans 14 amino acids. CDR1 and CDR2 from the germline V gene are KGHSH and LQKENI. CDR3 DNA: TGTGCCAGCTCACCATCAAACCCCCGAGAGACCCAGTACTTC. It is translated as CASSPSNPRETQYF.

V gene TRBV14 combines with J gene TRBJ2-3, with TRBD2 matching 8 bases. After removal of 7 bases from V and 7 bases from J, the junction contained 10 bases not matched to a gene. The CDR3 sequence is 14 residues long. Per germline, CDR1 SGHDN and CDR2 FVKESK. The DNA for the CDR3 is TGTGCCAGCAAGAGTAGCGGGGTGTACCATACGCAGTATTTT. It is translated as CASKSSGVYHTQYF.

This chain links TRBV4-3 with TRBJ1-2; D is uncertain. Germline lookup yields CDR1 LGHNA and CDR2 YSLEER. The CDR3 runs to 15 residues. Trimming took off 3 bases at V and 8 bases at J, with 19 bases between the two ends. The CDR3 here is CASSQEDRAGRGYTF. The CDR3 bases are TGCGCCAGCAGCCAGGAAGATAGGGCAGGTCGGGGCTACACCTTC.

The chain combines TRBV6-1 with TRBJ2-7; no clear D gene. V was trimmed by 7 bases and J by 1 base, leaving 14 bases between them. The CDR3 runs 14 residues. Germline V gene lookup returns CDR1 MNHNS and CDR2 SASEGT. The CDR3 is CASTSQVRSYEQYF. CDR3 bases: TGTGCCAGCACCTCCCAAGTTAGGTCCTACGAGCAGTACTTC.

This clone came up a few times. The chain carries TRBV19 and TRBJ1-1; D is possibly TRBD1 (5 bases). This CDR3 is 13 amino acids long. The V gene lost 6 bases and the J gene lost 3 bases, with 11 bases spanning the gap. In germline, CDR1 is LNHDA, CDR2 SQIVND (reference sequence). The CDR3 loop reads CASSHKGDTEAFF. The CDR3 DNA sequence: TGTGCCAGTAGCCATAAAGGGGACACTGAAGCTTTCTTT.

The CDR3 coding sequence is TGTGCCAGCAGTTACGGGACAAGGAGCTCCTACGAGCAGTACTTC. This sequence encodes CASSYGTRSSYEQYF. The chain uses TRBV6-6 and TRBJ2-7; a weak D match, TRBD1 (6 bases). CDR3 length: 15 amino acids. Per the germline V gene, CDR1 is MNHNY and CDR2 is SVGAGI (reference sequence). V lost 2 bases and J 0 bases, leaving 11 bases between the germline ends.

This clone has more than one count but fewer than ten. V usage is TRBV7-2 and J usage is TRBJ1-6, with a weak D call TRBD1 (6 bases). Germline CDR1 and CDR2: SGHTA and FQGNSA. Between the trimmed V and J ends, which lost 3 bases and 9 bases, there was a span of 12 bases. The length of the CDR3 is 14 residues. CDR3 nucleotides: TGTGCCAGCAGCTTTAACAGGGAGGTTTCACCCCTCCACTTT. This codes for CASSFNREVSPLHF.